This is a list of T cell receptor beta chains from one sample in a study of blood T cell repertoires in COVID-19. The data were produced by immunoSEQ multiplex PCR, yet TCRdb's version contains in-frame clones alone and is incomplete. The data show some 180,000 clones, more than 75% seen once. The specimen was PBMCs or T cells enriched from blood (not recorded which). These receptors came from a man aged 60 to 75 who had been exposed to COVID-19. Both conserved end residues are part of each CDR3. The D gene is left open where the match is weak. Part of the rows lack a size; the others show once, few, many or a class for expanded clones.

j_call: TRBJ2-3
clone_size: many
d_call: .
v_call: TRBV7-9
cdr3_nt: TGTGCCAGCAGCTCTAGTGTGGCGACCTCGTCGAGGACAGATACGCAGTATTTT
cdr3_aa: CASSSSVATSSRTDTQYF

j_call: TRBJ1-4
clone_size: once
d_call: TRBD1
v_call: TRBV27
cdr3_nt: TGTGCCAGCAGGAGGGGACAGGGAAATGAAAAACTGTTTTTT
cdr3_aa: CASRRGQGNEKLFF

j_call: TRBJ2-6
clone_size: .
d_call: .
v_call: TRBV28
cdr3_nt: TGTGCCAGCAGTCGGGGGGCTAGCTCTGGGGCCAACGTCCTGACTTTC
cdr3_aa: CASSRGASSGANVLTF

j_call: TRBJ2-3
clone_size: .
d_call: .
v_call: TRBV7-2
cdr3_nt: TGTGCCAGCAGCTTAGTGTCCGGGTCGAGCACAGATACGCAGTATTTT
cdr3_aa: CASSLVSGSSTDTQYF

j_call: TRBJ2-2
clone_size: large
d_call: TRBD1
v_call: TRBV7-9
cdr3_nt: TGTGCCAGCAGCTTCCGAGACAGGGGAATTTTATCCGGGGAGCTGTTTTTT
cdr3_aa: CASSFRDRGILSGELFF

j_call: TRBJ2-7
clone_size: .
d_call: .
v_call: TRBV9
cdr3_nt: TGTGCCAGCAGCCCCCAGGCCCGATCCCGCGAGCAGTACTTC
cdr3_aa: CASSPQARSREQYF

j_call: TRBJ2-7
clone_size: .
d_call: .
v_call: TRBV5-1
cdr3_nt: TGCGCCAGCAGTCTCGACACAATCTACGAGCAGTACTTC
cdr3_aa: CASSLDTIYEQYF

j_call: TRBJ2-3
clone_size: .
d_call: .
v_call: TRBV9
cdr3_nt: TGTGCCAGCAGCGTAGCAGTTGTTATGGATACGCAGTATTTT
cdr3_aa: CASSVAVVMDTQYF

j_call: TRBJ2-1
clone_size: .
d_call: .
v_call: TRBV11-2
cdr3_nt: TGTGCCAGCAGCCCTAAATCGACGGGTGAGCAGTTCTTC
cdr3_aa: CASSPKSTGEQFF

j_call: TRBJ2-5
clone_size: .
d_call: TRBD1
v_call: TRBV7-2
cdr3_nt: TGTGCCAGCAGCTTAGGTCACAGGGGGCGCCAAGAGACCCAGTACTTC
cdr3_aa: CASSLGHRGRQETQYF

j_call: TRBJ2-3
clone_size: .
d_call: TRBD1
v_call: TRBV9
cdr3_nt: TGTGCCAGCAGCGTAGTACAGGGGTATCCAGATACGCAGTATTTT
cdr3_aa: CASSVVQGYPDTQYF

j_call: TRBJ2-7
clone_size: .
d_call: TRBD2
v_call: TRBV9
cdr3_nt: TGTGCCAGCAGCGTAGGGGACGGGAGGGCCCCCTCCTACGAGCAGTACTTC
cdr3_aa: CASSVGDGRAPSYEQYF